This is a list of T cell receptor beta chains from one sample in a study of OX40 agonist ivuxolimab in advanced cancers. The method was immunoSEQ multiplex PCR; TCRdb's version includes in-frame clones alone and lacks a portion of them. The table shows approximately 92,000 clones, with approximately 94% occurring only once. Here the sequenced sample was CD4+ or CD8+ T cells sorted from blood, taken in a trial of the OX40 agonist ivuxolimab. The source is an adult with an advanced solid tumor such as melanoma, head and neck, liver or kidney cancer. Both conserved end residues are part of each CDR3. The order of the fields is D gene, J gene, clone size, V gene, CDR3 protein, CDR3 DNA. A D gene is named only where the DNA matches it firmly. Some rows mark clone size as missing; the rest say once, few, many or name a class of expanded clone.

-,TRBJ2-7,-,TRBV6-5,CASSPSGTTSYEQYF,TGTGCCAGCAGTCCATCCGGGACCACCTCCTACGAGCAGTACTTC
TRBD2,TRBJ2-2,-,TRBV7-3,CASSRLAANTGELFF,TGTGCCAGCAGTCGACTAGCGGCGAACACCGGGGAGCTGTTTTTT
-,TRBJ2-7,-,TRBV4-2,CASSQVGPPYEQYF,TGTGCCAGCAGCCAAGTAGGGCCCCCCTACGAGCAGTACTTC
TRBD2,TRBJ2-3,once,TRBV2,CASSQGLAGTDTQYF,TGTGCCAGCAGTCAAGGACTAGCGGGCACAGATACGCAGTATTTT
-,TRBJ2-5,-,TRBV6-5,CASSYSLSGKWTQYF,TGTGCCAGCAGTTACTCCCTCTCAGGGAAATGGACCCAGTACTTC
-,TRBJ2-5,-,TRBV11-2,CASSFSFKETQYF,TGTGCCAGCAGCTTCTCATTCAAAGAGACCCAGTACTTC
TRBD1,TRBJ1-1,-,TRBV7-7,CASSLAFGQVNTEAFF,TGTGCCAGCAGCTTAGCGTTCGGACAGGTTAACACTGAAGCTTTCTTT
TRBD1,TRBJ2-7,-,TRBV18,CASFAGTGSYEQYF,TGTGCCAGCTTCGCCGGGACAGGGTCCTACGAGCAGTACTTC
-,TRBJ1-5,once,TRBV27,CASSLTRAAVGNQPQHF,TGTGCCAGCAGTTTAACAAGGGCGGCGGTGGGCAATCAGCCCCAGCATTTT
-,TRBJ2-5,-,TRBV28,CASSLWDLGRDLETQYF,TGTGCCAGCAGTTTATGGGATTTAGGTCGGGATCTAGAGACCCAGTACTTC
-,TRBJ2-3,-,TRBV7-2,CASSSSGTQRHF,TGTGCCAGCAGCTCGTCCGGGACCCAGAGACATTTT
-,TRBJ2-1,-,TRBV30,CAWSVKAKTEQFF,TGTGCCTGGAGTGTGAAGGCGAAGACAGAGCAGTTCTTC
TRBD1,TRBJ1-2,-,TRBV7-2,CASSHGQGGYGYTF,TGTGCCAGCAGCCACGGACAGGGAGGCTATGGCTACACCTTC
TRBD1,TRBJ2-7,once,TRBV10-3,CAISWTGTGAYEQYF,TGTGCCATCAGTTGGACCGGGACAGGGGCCTACGAGCAGTACTTC
TRBD2,TRBJ2-3,-,TRBV5-1,CASSPGLAGGSDTQYF,TGCGCCAGCAGCCCTGGACTAGCGGGGGGTTCAGATACGCAGTATTTT